The 13 T cell receptor beta chains below all came from one sample that was sequenced in a study of blood T cells in healthy people across ages. Together with a sample-barcoded 5' primer, a J-beta primer mix was included in a second PCR lasting about 6 to 11 cycles. TCRdb recomputed calls from the 5' RACE reads with MiXCR, one row per CDR3 protein. The table has about 720,000 distinct CDR3 sequences, over 20% seen once; the top ten hold around a fifth. Sequenced sample: blood. The receptors stem from a man in his 70s in good health.

This clonotype was seen more than once but under ten times. The V and J genes are TRBV28 and TRBJ1-6; no definite D call. CDR1 is MDHEN and CDR2 is SYDVKM in the germline V gene. The ends were cut back, 7 bases at V and 6 bases at J, with 16 bases in the middle. The CDR3 length is 15 residues. This CDR3 reads CASTPRTPRNSPLHF. Written as DNA, the CDR3 is TGTGCCAGCACACCGAGGACCCCTCGTAATTCACCCCTCCACTTT.

The table lists this clonotype with a few counts. V and J are TRBV20-1 and TRBJ2-1; 10 bases match TRBD1. In germline, CDR1 is DFQATT, CDR2 SNEGSKA (reference sequence). The CDR3 spans 15 residues. J was trimmed by 1 base and V by 6 bases; bases with no gene match: 6. The CDR3 DNA reads as TGCAGTGCGCAGGACAGGGGGAGATCCTACAATGAGCAGTTCTTC. Encoded protein: CSAQDRGRSYNEQFF.

This clonotype was picked up many times. This sequence joins TRBV12-3 or TRBV12-4 and TRBJ2-2; the D is unclear. The CDR3 runs 14 residues. V was trimmed by 2 bases and J by 0 bases, leaving 4 bases between them. CDR3 sequence reads: CASSLLANTGELFF. The CDR3 DNA sequence: TGTGCCAGCAGTTTATTAGCGAACACCGGGGAGCTGTTTTTT.

The V and J genes are TRBV20-1 and TRBJ2-7; D unclear. The end of the DNA is better explained by TRBJ2-5, so the J call may be wrong. The germline CDR1 and CDR2 sequences are DFQATT and SNEGSKA (reference sequence). The CDR3 extends over 13 amino acids. CDR3 in DNA: TGCAGTGCTAAAGTTCCAGTACAAGAGACCCAGTACTTC. It codes for CSAKVPVQETQYF.

This clonotype showed up just a few times. The CDR3 region has the DNA TGCAGCGTTTTGTCGGCAGGGGTCGAAAAACTGTTTTTT. As protein: CSVLSAGVEKLFF. The gene calls are TRBV29-1 and TRBJ1-4; D might be TRBD1 (6 bases). Germline values: CDR1 SQVTM, CDR2 ANQGSEA. The germline V and J ends were trimmed by 5 bases and 8 bases, with 15 bases remaining between them. This CDR3 is 13 amino acids long.

This clonotype was seen only a few times. The V gene is TRBV28, the J gene TRBJ2-1; D is possibly TRBD1 or TRBD2 (7 bases each). The end of the DNA is better explained by TRBJ2-7, so the J call may be wrong. Germline CDR1 reads MDHEN; CDR2 reads SYDVKM. CDR3 length: 15 amino acids. In DNA, the CDR3 is TGTGCCAGCATCAGGGGGGGAGTAATGAACTACGAGCAGTACTTC. It translates to CASIRGGVMNYEQYF.

The chain carries TRBV18 and TRBJ1-1; tentatively, D is TRBD1 (5 bases). The CDR3 extends over 15 amino acids. The germline CDR1 and CDR2 sequences are KGHSH and LQKENI. The V and J ends lost 2 bases and 1 base respectively, with 11 bases between them. This CDR3 reads CASSPSGPANTEAFF. CDR3 bases: TGTGCCAGCTCACCATCGGGACCCGCGAACACTGAAGCTTTCTTT.

In the case of this clonotype: The junction shows a germline mismatch at one end, possibly a read error. The chain employs TRBV27 and TRBJ2-5; 8 bases are shared with TRBD1. Per germline, CDR1 MNHEY and CDR2 SMNVEV (reference sequence). The CDR3 is 15 amino acids. The CDR3 region has the DNA TGTGCCAACAGTTTGCGTGACAGGGGACCAGAGACCCAGTACTTC. It is translated as CANSLRDRGPETQYF.

CDR3: CSVPWVRGNTQYF. The CDR3 DNA follows: TGCAGTGTTCCTTGGGTCCGTGGGAATACGCAGTATTTT. The chain links TRBV20-1 to TRBJ2-3; D ambiguous. Germline lookup yields CDR1 DFQATT and CDR2 SNEGSKA (reference sequence). Trimming took 7 bases from V and 7 from J, leaving 18 bases between them. The CDR3 contains 13 residues.

This clonotype was seen a handful of times. The chain recombines TRBV6-6 with TRBJ1-4; possibly TRBD1 for D (5 bases). The CDR3 extends over 14 amino acids. Germline CDR1 and CDR2: MNHNY and SVGAGI (reference sequence). Between the trimmed V and J ends, which lost 6 bases and 1 base, there was a span of 9 bases. The CDR3 loop is CASRRGETNEKLFF. CDR3 DNA: TGTGCCAGCAGACGGGGGGAAACTAATGAAAAACTGTTTTTT.

This clonotype occurred a few times. The chain combines TRBV5-6 with TRBJ2-1; 7 bases are a match to TRBD1. The V segment lost 4 bases and the J segment 7 bases; nucleotides outside the gene matches: 8. The CDR3 spans 14 residues. Per the germline V gene, CDR1 is SGHDT and CDR2 is YYEEEE. This CDR3 reads CASSLQGVGNEQFF. CDR3 bases: TGTGCCAGCAGCCTGCAGGGGGTGGGGAATGAGCAGTTCTTC.

This clonotype was seen more than once but under ten times. CDR3 nucleotides: TGTGCCAGCAGCCAAGCCCGCACGAACTACGAGCAGTACTTC. It yields the protein CASSQARTNYEQYF. The rearrangement uses TRBV4-2 and TRBJ2-5; D not certain. The better agreement between TRBJ2-7 and the DNA end casts doubt on the J call. This CDR3 region has 14 residues. CDR1 and CDR2 from the germline V gene are LGHNA and YNFKEQ.

This chain connects TRBV24-1 to TRBJ2-1; D is undetermined. Germline CDR1 KGHDR, CDR2 SFDVKD. This CDR3 region has 14 residues. Trimming stripped 9 bases from V and 8 bases from J, with 19 bases between. CDR3 residues: CATGSPIRVDEQFF. CDR3 DNA sequence: TGTGCCACCGGTTCCCCCATAAGGGTCGATGAGCAGTTCTTC.